The clone carrying this T cell receptor (beta chain) occurred many times. TCR beta CDR3 sequences were amplified from RNA transcripts. When the TCR CDR3 underwent first-round RT-PCR, the HTBI primer set was used. Via MiXCR, TCRdb re-called the multiplex PCR reads, giving one row per CDR3 protein. The repertoire holds 150,000 to 200,000 distinct CDR3 sequences, around 15% seen once, with around 27% in the top ten. Germline trimming cut 6 bases from V and 1 base from J; bases unmatched to any gene: 24. The germline gives CDR1 MNHEY, CDR2 SMNVEV (reference sequence). CDR3 length: 21 amino acids. Exclusion followed for patients with uncontrolled infection, other autoimmune disease, pregnancy or lactation. The PBMCs were taken from around 9.1 ml of fresh peripheral blood. This record comes from a study of T cells in Graves' hyperthyroidism and ophthalmopathy.

This sequence joins TRBV27 and TRBJ2-4, with TRBD1 identical over 7 bases. This receptor was taken from a woman aged 45-65 years with Graves' hyperthyroidism. The source material was blood. The CDR3 DNA follows: TGTGCCAGCAGCCCTACCGAGACAGGGCTCAAGGATTCCGAGGCCAAAAACATTCAGTACTTC. This translates into CASSPTETGLKDSEAKNIQYF.